One sample yielded the 17 T cell receptor beta chains listed below, sequenced in a study of radiotherapy plus CTLA-4 blockade in lung cancer. This table comes from immunoSEQ multiplex PCR, and its TCRdb copy is limited to in-frame clones, with some not included. The data hold around 31,000 clones, with 78% observed a single time. The source material was peripheral blood, sampled from a patient treated with radiotherapy plus ipilimumab. Receptor source: a human donor with non-small cell lung cancer who had stable disease on radiotherapy plus ipilimumab.

The V gene is TRBV19, the J gene TRBJ1-5, with D perhaps matching TRBD1 (6 bases). The V gene lost 5 bases and the J gene lost 2 bases, with 13 bases spanning the gap. There are 15 residues in the CDR3. The V gene's germline CDR1 is LNHDA and CDR2 SQIVND (reference sequence). The CDR3 spells CASSPRGLGNQPQHF. The CDR3, as DNA: TGTGCCAGTAGTCCCCGGGGGCTGGGCAATCAGCCCCAGCATTTT. Variable domain in full (rest from reference TRBV19 and TRBJ1-5): DGGITQSPKYLFRKEGQNVTLSCEQNLNHDAMYWYRQDPGQGLRLIYYSQIVNDFQKGDIAEGYSVSREKKESFPLTVTSAQKNPTAFYLCASSPRGLGNQPQHFGDGTRLSIL.

V gene TRBV2 combines with J gene TRBJ1-1; the D gene is possibly TRBD1 (5 bases). Germline lookup yields CDR1 SNHLY and CDR2 FYNNEI. V was cut by 0 bases and J by 1 base, with 6 bases left in between. CDR3 length: 14 amino acids. The CDR3 nucleotides read TGTGCCAGCAGTGAAGCGGGGCCGAACACTGAAGCTTTCTTT. Translated: CASSEAGPNTEAFF.

This sequence joins TRBV7-9 and TRBJ2-1, with TRBD1 matching 8 bases. There are 14 residues in the CDR3. Germline assignment: CDR1 SEHNR and CDR2 FQNEAQ (reference sequence). Germline trimming cut 5 bases from V and 8 bases from J; bases unmatched to any gene: 8. Written as DNA, the CDR3 is TGTGCCAGCAGCACCCGACAGGGGTTCGATGAGCAGTTCTTC. Translated: CASSTRQGFDEQFF. The full variable domain, with the rest looked up from reference TRBV7-9 and TRBJ2-1, is DTGVSQNPRHKITKRGQNVTFRCDPISEHNRLYWYRQTLGQGPEFLTYFQNEAQLEKSRLLSDRFSAERPKGSFSTLEIQRTEQGDSAMYLCASSTRQGFDEQFFGPGTRLTVL.

This clone was recorded a few times. The genes are TRBV7-2 and TRBJ2-7; D remains unclear. Trimming took off 8 bases at V and 0 bases at J, with 11 bases between the two ends. The CDR3 extends over 13 amino acids. The V gene's germline CDR1 is SGHTA and CDR2 FQGNSA. The CDR3, as DNA: TGTGCCAGCGGCCAGCCTCCCTCCTACGAGCAGTACTTC. It yields the protein CASGQPPSYEQYF. The entire variable domain, with the rest obtained from reference TRBV7-2 and TRBJ2-7, is as follows: GAGVSQSPSNKVTEKGKDVELRCDPISGHTALYWYRQSLGQGLEFLIYFQGNSAPDKSGLPSDRFSAERTGGSVSTLTIQRTQQEDSAVYLCASGQPPSYEQYFGPGTRLTVT.

CDR3 residues: CASRMVGEQFF. The CDR3 DNA sequence: TGCGCCAGCAGAATGGTTGGTGAGCAGTTCTTC. The chain carries TRBV5-1 and TRBJ2-1; no firm D call. This CDR3 region has 11 residues. V lost 5 bases to trimming and J lost 9 bases, with 9 bases between them. The germline gives CDR1 SGHRS, CDR2 YFSETQ.

This chain connects TRBV6-6 to TRBJ1-2; no definite D call. V lost 0 bases to trimming and J lost 8 bases, with 13 bases between them. CDR1 MNHNY and CDR2 SVGAGI come from the germline V gene (reference sequence). The CDR3 covers 14 residues. The chain's CDR3 is CASSYSRIEEGYTF. The CDR3 DNA reads as TGTGCCAGCAGTTACTCTCGTATTGAGGAGGGCTACACCTTC.

Concerning this clone itself: Other DNA sequences in the same sample also yield this CDR3. The chain recombines TRBV6-1 with TRBJ1-6; D unclear. Germline-derived CDR1 and CDR2 are MNHNS and SASEGT. V was pared by 8 bases and J by 0 bases, with 8 bases between. This CDR3 region has 14 residues. In DNA, the CDR3 is TGTGCCAGCTCGGGCCGCTCCTATAATTCACCCCTCCACTTT. Translated, it gives CASSGRSYNSPLHF.

This chain connects TRBV10-2 to TRBJ1-4; D uncertain. CDR3 size: 16 residues. Germline CDR1 is WSHSY and CDR2 is SAAADI. V lost 6 bases and J 0 bases, leaving 14 bases between the germline ends. CDR3: CASSPTNSATNEKLFF. The CDR3 nucleotides are TGCGCCAGCAGCCCGACCAATTCCGCAACTAATGAAAAACTGTTTTTT.

This chain joins TRBV7-6 and TRBJ1-1, with 8 bases that match TRBD1. CDR3 length: 15 amino acids. Germline lookup yields CDR1 SGHVS and CDR2 FNYEAQ. Trimming cost V 4 bases and J 5 bases; bases outside gene matches: 9. The CDR3 DNA reads as TGTGCCAGCAGCTCCGGGACAGGTCAAGGGACTGAAGCTTTCTTT. Its protein product is CASSSGTGQGTEAFF.

CDR3 sequence (DNA): TGTGCCAGCACCGCCGGACAGTGGAACACCGGGGAGCTGTTTTTT. It yields the protein CASTAGQWNTGELFF. The chain recombines TRBV28 with TRBJ2-2; a weak D match, TRBD1 (6 bases). There are 15 residues in the CDR3. In germline, CDR1 is MDHEN, CDR2 SYDVKM. V lost 7 bases and J lost 1, with 13 bases in between.

The J gene is TRBJ2-7, the V gene TRBV6-5; 9 bases match TRBD1. V shed 5 bases, J shed 0 bases, and the junction held 2 bases outside the gene matches. The germline V gene has CDR1 MNHEY and CDR2 SVGAGI. CDR3 size: 14 residues. The chain's CDR3 is CASSRDRDSYEQYF. Written as DNA, the CDR3 is TGTGCCAGCAGTCGGGACAGGGACTCCTACGAGCAGTACTTC.

The rearrangement joins TRBV30 to TRBJ1-2, with D perhaps TRBD1 (5 bases). The germline CDR1 and CDR2 sequences are GTSNPN and SVGIG (reference sequence). Trimming took 0 bases from V and 8 from J, leaving 13 bases between them. The CDR3 totals 13 residues. The CDR3 reads CAWSVVGGSGYTF. Written as DNA, the CDR3 is TGTGCCTGGAGTGTAGTCGGGGGGTCGGGCTACACCTTC. The full variable domain, completed using reference TRBV30 and TRBJ1-2, is SQTIHQWPATLVQPVGSPLSLECTVEGTSNPNLYWYRQAAGRGLQLLFYSVGIGQISSEVPQNLSASRPQDRQFILSSKKLLLSDSGFYLCAWSVVGGSGYTFGSGTRLTVV.

The J gene is TRBJ1-1, the V gene TRBV6-1, with D maybe TRBD1 (5 bases). The CDR3 has 14 residues. Trimming removed 8 bases at V and 4 bases at J, with 17 bases between. Germline V gives CDR1 MNHNS, CDR2 SASEGT. CDR3 amino acids: CASASENGGTEAFF. DNA for the CDR3: TGTGCCAGCGCCTCGGAGAATGGGGGCACTGAAGCTTTCTTT.

The J gene is TRBJ1-4, the V gene TRBV5-1; no reliable D call. The V and J ends lost 5 bases and 4 bases respectively, with 15 bases between them. This CDR3 is 15 amino acids long. CDR1 and CDR2 from the germline V gene are SGHRS and YFSETQ. Here the CDR3 DNA reads TGCGCCAGCAGGATGGACGGGATTCTTAATGAAAAACTGTTTTTT. Its translation is CASRMDGILNEKLFF.

The chain recombines TRBV5-4 with TRBJ1-2; D is unresolved. This CDR3 region has 15 residues. V was cut by 7 bases and J by 1 base, with 17 bases left in between. Germline V lookup: CDR1 SGHNT, CDR2 YYREEE (reference sequence). CDR3 DNA: TGTGCCAGCGGAACCACGGGTCAGATTAACTATGGCTACACCTTC. It is translated as CASGTTGQINYGYTF.

The rearrangement joins TRBV9 to TRBJ2-5, with D perhaps being TRBD1 or TRBD2 (5 bases each). V dropped 6 bases and J dropped 5 bases, with 20 bases sitting between them. Germline V gene lookup returns CDR1 SGDLS and CDR2 YYNGEE. This CDR3 region has 15 residues. The CDR3 region is CASTRDQTRAETQYF. In DNA, the CDR3 is TGTGCCAGCACTCGGGACCAAACTCGGGCGGAGACCCAGTACTTC.

The chain carries TRBV7-8 and TRBJ1-5; possible D gene TRBD1, 6 bases. This CDR3 contains 15 residues. Trimming pared 1 base from V and 5 bases from J, leaving 12 bases between. CDR1 and CDR2 (germline): SGHVS, FQNEAQ. As DNA, the CDR3 is TGTGCCAGCAGCTTAGACCACAGGGATCATCAGCCCCAGCATTTT. Amino acids: CASSLDHRDHQPQHF.